This paragraph reports one T cell receptor (beta chain). Germline lookup yields CDR1 SGHRS and CDR2 YFSETQ. This CDR3 is 13 amino acids long. The germline V and J ends were trimmed by 4 bases and 2 bases, with 9 bases remaining between them. The source of the sample is a study of cytomegalovirus exposure and HLA in healthy donors. The PCR used 60 Vbeta and 13 Jbeta primers. The method was immunoSEQ multiplex PCR; TCRdb's version includes in-frame clones alone and lacks a portion of them. The sample has approximately 43,000 clones, and its top ten clones hold roughly 1.8%. V usage is TRBV5-1 and J usage is TRBJ1-2; D might be TRBD1 (6 bases). The receptor's source is a woman in her twenties or thirties in good health and CMV-seronegative. Specimen: PBMCs. The CDR3 reads CASSPTGNYGYTF. The DNA of the CDR3 is TGCGCCAGCAGCCCTACAGGGAACTATGGCTACACCTTC.